This T cell receptor beta chain was retrieved from a study of blood T cell repertoires in COVID-19. This clone was recorded a few times. Study processing details: Amplification of reference gene primers was used by the study to estimate nucleated cell counts. Sequenced by immunoSEQ multiplex PCR; TCRdb stores in-frame clones only, minus some. That table is the source of V, J and clone size, and D and trimming were worked out from the DNA. The sample includes more than 250,000 clones, 80% to 90% of them seen just once. The V end was cut by 5 bases, the J end by 10 bases, with 14 bases between. Germline CDR1 reads DFQATT; CDR2 reads SNEGSKA (reference sequence). This CDR3 region has 11 residues.

The specimen was peripheral blood. The receptor's source is a woman in her forties or fifties with acute or convalescent COVID-19. The rearrangement links TRBV20-1 to TRBJ1-1; D is perhaps TRBD1 (5 bases). The chain's CDR3 is CSARVDSLAFF. CDR3 bases: TGCAGTGCTCGAGTTGACAGCCTAGCTTTCTTT.